Each of the 2 T cell receptor beta chains below was sequenced from the same sample in a study of response to subunit inactivated influenza vaccine (dated 2018 in TCRdb). Preparation of the library involved RT-PCR. TCRdb records Illumina HiSeq 2500 as the sequencer. TCRdb handled the public reads itself, with Q25 trimming in fastp and clone calling in MiXCR, and kept productive beta chains. Identical CDR3 protein sequences are pooled into one entry, listed with their most common genes and DNA. The sample yields about 570,000 distinct CDR3 sequences; about 11% were counted once. The ten most abundant clones make up roughly 11% of the sample. These records were also assigned to another study, of T cells expressing NK-cell markers. According to the second study: 5'RACE template switching, by which a universal primer site and unique molecular identifiers were added, was used to make TCR beta cDNA libraries.

The starting material was PBMCs from blood, obtained on the day of vaccination. These receptors were collected from a man aged 45-65 years who received an inactivated influenza vaccine. Donor details come from another sample of the same person, matched by shared clones.

In this sample, this clonotype turned up a few times. The rearrangement joins TRBV5-1 to TRBJ2-3; D is uncertain. CDR3 length: 16 amino acids. V was clipped by 0 bases and J by 0 bases, with 11 bases between them. Germline V gene lookup returns CDR1 SGHRS and CDR2 YFSETQ. CDR3 region: CASSLGSLPSTDTQYF. The CDR3 coding sequence is TGCGCCAGCAGCTTGGGCTCGCTTCCTAGCACAGATACGCAGTATTTT.

On this clonotype itself: Its ends do not fully match the called genes, so a read error is possible. J is TRBJ2-3 and V is TRBV24-1; 8 positions match TRBD2. The CDR3 has 16 amino acids. Germline V gene sequence: CDR1 KGHDR, CDR2 SFDVKD. CDR3 protein: CATSDPGRAVSDTQYF. DNA of the CDR3: TGTGCCACCAGTGATCCCGGGAGGGCCGTGTCAGACACGCAGTATTTT.